The present TCR beta chain was sequenced within a study of CD8 T cells in ankylosing spondylitis. This clonotype was found many times. A single record per CDR3 protein comes from TCRdb applying MiXCR to the 5' RACE reads. This sample carries fewer than 250,000 distinct CDR3 sequences, about 10% of them seen once, and the ten largest clones take 2.5% to 3%. Between the trimmed V and J ends, which lost 4 bases and 3 bases, there was a span of 11 bases. The CDR3 contains 13 residues. CDR1 and CDR2 (germline): SGHRS, YFSETQ. The rearrangement links TRBV5-1 to TRBJ2-7, with a tentative D call TRBD1 (6 bases). The material sequenced was blood, either unsorted or a sorted T cell fraction (not recorded which). The TCR sequence derives from a male donor with ankylosing spondylitis or in good health (not recorded which). CDR3 sequence: CASSATGYYEQYF. DNA for the CDR3: TGCGCCAGCAGCGCTACAGGGTACTACGAGCAGTACTTC.